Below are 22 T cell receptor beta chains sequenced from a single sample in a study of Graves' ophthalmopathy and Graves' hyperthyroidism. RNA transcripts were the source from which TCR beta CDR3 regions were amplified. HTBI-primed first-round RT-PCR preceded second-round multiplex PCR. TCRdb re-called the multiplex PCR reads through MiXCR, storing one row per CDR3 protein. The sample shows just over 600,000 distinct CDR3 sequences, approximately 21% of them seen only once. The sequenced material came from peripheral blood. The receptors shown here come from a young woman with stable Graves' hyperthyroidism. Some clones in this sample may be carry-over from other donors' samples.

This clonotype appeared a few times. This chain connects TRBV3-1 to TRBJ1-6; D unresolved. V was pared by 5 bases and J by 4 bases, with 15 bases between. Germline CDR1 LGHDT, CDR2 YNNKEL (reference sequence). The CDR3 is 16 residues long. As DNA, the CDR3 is TGTGCCAGCAGCAACACCAGGATTTTGTATAATTCACCCCTCCACTTT. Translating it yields CASSNTRILYNSPLHF.

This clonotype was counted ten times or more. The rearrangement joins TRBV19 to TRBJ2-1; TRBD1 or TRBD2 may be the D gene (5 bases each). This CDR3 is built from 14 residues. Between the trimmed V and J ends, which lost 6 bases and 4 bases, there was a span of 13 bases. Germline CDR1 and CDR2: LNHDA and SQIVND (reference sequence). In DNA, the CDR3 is TGTGCCAGTAGAACCGGGACCGGTTACAATGAGCAGTTCTTC. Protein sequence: CASRTGTGYNEQFF. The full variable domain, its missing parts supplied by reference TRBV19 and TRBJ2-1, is DGGITQSPKYLFRKEGQNVTLSCEQNLNHDAMYWYRQDPGQGLRLIYYSQIVNDFQKGDIAEGYSVSREKKESFPLTVTSAQKNPTAFYLCASRTGTGYNEQFFGPGTRLTVL.

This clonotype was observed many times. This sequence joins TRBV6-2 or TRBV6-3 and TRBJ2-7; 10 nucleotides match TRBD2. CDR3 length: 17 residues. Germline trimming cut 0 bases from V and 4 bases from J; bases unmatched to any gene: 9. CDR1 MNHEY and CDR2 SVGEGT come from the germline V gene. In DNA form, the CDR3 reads TGTGCCAGCAGTTACTCCCCGCTAAAGCGGGAGGGTTACGAGCAGTACTTC. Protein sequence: CASSYSPLKREGYEQYF.

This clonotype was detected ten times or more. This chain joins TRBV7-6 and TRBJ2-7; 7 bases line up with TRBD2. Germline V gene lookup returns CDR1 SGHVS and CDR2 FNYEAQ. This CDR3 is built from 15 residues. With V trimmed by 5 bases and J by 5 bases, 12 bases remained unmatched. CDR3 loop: CASSQEVGGLHEQYF. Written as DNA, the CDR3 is TGTGCCAGCAGCCAAGAAGTGGGAGGGCTGCACGAGCAGTACTTC.

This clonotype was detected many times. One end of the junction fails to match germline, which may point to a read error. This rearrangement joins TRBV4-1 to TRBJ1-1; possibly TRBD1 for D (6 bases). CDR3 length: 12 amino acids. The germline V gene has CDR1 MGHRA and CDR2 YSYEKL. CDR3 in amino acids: CASSHGRGGAGF. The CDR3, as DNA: TGCGCCAGCAGCCATGGTCGCGGGGGCGCGGGGTTT.

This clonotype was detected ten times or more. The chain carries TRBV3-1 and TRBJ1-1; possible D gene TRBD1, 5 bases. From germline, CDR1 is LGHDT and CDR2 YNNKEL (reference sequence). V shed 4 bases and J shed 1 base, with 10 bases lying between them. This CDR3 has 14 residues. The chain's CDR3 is CASSLSGPNTEAFF. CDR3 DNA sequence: TGTGCCAGCAGCCTATCAGGGCCGAACACTGAAGCTTTCTTT.

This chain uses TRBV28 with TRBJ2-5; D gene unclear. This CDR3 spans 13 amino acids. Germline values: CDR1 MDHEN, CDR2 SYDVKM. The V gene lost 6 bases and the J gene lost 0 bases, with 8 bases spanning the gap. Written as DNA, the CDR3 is TGTGCCAGCAGCCGAATTAACCAAGAGACCCAGTACTTC. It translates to CASSRINQETQYF.

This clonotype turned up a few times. This chain's CDR3 is CSGRTYQAFF. The DNA for the CDR3 is TGCAGTGGCAGGACCTATCAAGCTTTCTTT. The genes are TRBV20-1 and TRBJ1-1; no reliable D call. Trimming took 7 bases from V and 9 from J, leaving 12 bases between them. Per the germline V gene, CDR1 is DFQATT and CDR2 is SNEGSKA (reference sequence). The CDR3 length is 10 residues.

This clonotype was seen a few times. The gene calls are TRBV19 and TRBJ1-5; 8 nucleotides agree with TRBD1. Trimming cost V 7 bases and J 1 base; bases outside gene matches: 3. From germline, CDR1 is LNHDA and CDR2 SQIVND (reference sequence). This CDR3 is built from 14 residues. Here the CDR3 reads CASIDRGSNQPQHF. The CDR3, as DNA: TGTGCCAGTATCGACAGGGGAAGCAATCAGCCCCAGCATTTT. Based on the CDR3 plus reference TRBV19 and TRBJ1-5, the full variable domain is DGGITQSPKYLFRKEGQNVTLSCEQNLNHDAMYWYRQDPGQGLRLIYYSQIVNDFQKGDIAEGYSVSREKKESFPLTVTSAQKNPTAFYLCASIDRGSNQPQHFGDGTRLSIL.

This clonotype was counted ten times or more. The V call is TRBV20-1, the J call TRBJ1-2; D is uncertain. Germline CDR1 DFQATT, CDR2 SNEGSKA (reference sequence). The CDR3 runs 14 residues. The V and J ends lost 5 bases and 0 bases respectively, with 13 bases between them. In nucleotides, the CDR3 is TGCAGTGCTCCCAGCGTTTGGGCTAACTATGGCTACACCTTC. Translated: CSAPSVWANYGYTF.

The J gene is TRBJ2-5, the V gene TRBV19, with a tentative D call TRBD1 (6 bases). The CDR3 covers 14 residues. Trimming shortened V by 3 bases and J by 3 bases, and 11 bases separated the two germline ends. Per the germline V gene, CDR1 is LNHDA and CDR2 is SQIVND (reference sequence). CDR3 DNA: TGTGCCAGTAGTATGGGGGCTGGGGAAGAGACCCAGTACTTC. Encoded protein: CASSMGAGEETQYF.

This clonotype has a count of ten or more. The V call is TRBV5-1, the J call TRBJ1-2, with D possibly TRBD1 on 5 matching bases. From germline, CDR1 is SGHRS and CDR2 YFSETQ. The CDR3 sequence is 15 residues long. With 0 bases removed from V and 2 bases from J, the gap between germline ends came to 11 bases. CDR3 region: CASSLEGARNYGYTF. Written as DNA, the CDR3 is TGCGCCAGCAGCTTGGAAGGGGCGCGGAACTATGGCTACACCTTC. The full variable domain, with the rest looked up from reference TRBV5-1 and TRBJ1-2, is KAGVTQTPRYLIKTRGQQVTLSCSPISGHRSVSWYQQTPGQGLQFLFEYFSETQRNKGNFPGRFSGRQFSNSRSEMNVSTLELGDSALYLCASSLEGARNYGYTFGSGTRLTVV.

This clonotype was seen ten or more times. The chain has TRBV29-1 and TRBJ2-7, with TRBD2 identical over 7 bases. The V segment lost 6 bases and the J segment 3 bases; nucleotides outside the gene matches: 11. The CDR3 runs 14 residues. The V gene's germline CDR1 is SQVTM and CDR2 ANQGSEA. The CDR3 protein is CSVLADTHHYEQYF. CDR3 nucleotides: TGCAGCGTCCTAGCGGACACACACCACTACGAGCAGTACTTC.

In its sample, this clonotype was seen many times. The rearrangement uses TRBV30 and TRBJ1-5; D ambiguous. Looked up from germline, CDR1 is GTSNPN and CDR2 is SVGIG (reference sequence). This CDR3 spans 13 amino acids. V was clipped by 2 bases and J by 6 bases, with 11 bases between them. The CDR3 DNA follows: TGTGCCTGGAGTAGTTCGGAACCTCAGCCCCAGCATTTT. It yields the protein CAWSSSEPQPQHF.

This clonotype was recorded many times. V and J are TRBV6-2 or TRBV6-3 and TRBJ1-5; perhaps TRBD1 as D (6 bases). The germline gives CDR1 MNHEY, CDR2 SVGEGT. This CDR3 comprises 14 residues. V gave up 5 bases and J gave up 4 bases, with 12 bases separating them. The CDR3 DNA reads TGTGCCAGCAGTACGGGGACATTGAATCAGCCCCAGCATTTT. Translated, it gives CASSTGTLNQPQHF.

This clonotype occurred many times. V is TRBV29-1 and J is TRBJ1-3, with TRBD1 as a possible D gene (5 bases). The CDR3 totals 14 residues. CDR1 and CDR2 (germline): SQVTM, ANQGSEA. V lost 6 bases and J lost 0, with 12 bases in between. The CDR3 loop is CSVAGPTSGNTIYF. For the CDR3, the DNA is TGCAGCGTCGCGGGACCGACCTCTGGAAACACCATATATTTT.

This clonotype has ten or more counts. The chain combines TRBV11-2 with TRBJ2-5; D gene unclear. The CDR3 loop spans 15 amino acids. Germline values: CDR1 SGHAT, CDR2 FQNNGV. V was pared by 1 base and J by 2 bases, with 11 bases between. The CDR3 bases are TGTGCCAGCAGCTTAGTGGGCGGTCGACAAGAGACCCAGTACTTC. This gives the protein CASSLVGGRQETQYF.

The CDR3 here is CASSLFVGQGFTGELFF. For the CDR3, the DNA is TGTGCCAGCAGCTTATTTGTGGGACAGGGATTTACCGGGGAGCTGTTTTTT. The chain uses TRBV11-2 and TRBJ2-2, with TRBD1 matching 9 bases. The germline V gene encodes CDR1 SGHAT and CDR2 FQNNGV. After removal of 2 bases from V and 5 bases from J, the junction contained 9 bases not matched to a gene. The CDR3 is made up of 17 amino acids.

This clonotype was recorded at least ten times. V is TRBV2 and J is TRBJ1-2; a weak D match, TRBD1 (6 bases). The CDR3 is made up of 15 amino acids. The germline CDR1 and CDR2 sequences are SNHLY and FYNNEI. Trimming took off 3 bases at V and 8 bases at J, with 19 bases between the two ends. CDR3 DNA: TGTGCCAGCAGTGACGAGAGGACAGTCGGACGGGGCTACACCTTC. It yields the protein CASSDERTVGRGYTF.

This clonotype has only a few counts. The CDR3 protein is CSVEQGMNTEAFF. The CDR3 DNA reads TGCAGCGTTGAGCAGGGCATGAACACTGAAGCTTTCTTT. V is TRBV29-1 and J is TRBJ1-1, with D possibly TRBD1 on 5 matching bases. This CDR3 comprises 13 residues. Germline lookup yields CDR1 SQVTM and CDR2 ANQGSEA. V was cut by 3 bases and J by 0 bases, with 8 bases left in between.

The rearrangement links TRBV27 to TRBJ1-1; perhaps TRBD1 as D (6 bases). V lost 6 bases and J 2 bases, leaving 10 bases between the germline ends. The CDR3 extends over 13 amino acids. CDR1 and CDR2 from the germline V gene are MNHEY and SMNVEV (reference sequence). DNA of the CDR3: TGTGCCAGCAGGGGACACCGAAACACTGAAGCTTTCTTT. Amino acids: CASRGHRNTEAFF.

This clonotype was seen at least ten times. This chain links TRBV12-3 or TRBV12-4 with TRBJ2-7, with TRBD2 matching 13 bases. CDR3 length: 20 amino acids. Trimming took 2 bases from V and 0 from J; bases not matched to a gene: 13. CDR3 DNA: TGTGCCAGCAGTTTAACCGGGGGACTAGCGGGAAGTGGTAGCTCCTACGAGCAGTACTTC. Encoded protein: CASSLTGGLAGSGSSYEQYF.